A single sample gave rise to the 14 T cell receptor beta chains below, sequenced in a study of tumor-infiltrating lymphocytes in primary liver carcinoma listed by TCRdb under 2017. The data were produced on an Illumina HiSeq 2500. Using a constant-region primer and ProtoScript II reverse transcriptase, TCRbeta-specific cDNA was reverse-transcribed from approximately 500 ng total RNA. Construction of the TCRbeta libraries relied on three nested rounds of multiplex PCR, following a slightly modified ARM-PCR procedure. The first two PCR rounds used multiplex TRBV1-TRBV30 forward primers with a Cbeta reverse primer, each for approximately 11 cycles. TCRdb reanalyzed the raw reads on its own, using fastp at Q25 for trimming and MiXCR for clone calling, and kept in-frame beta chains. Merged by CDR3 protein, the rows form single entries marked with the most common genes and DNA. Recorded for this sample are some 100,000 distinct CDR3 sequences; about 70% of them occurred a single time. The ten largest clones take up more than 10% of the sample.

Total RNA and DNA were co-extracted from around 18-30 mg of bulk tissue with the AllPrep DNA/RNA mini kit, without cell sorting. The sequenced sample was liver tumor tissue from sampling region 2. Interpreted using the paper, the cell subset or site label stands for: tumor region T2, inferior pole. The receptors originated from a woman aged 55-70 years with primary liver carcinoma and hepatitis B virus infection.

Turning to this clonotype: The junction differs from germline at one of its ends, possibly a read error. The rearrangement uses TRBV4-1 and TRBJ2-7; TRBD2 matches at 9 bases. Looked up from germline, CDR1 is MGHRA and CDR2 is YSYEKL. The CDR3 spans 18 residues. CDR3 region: CASSQDPTLIAGDYRQYF. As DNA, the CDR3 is TGCGCTAGCAGCCAAGATCCCACCCTTATAGCGGGAGACTACAGGCAGTACTTC.

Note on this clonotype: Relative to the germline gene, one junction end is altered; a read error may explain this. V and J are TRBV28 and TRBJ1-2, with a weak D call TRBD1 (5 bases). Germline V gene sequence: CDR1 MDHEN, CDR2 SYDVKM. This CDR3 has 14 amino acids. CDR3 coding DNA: TGTGCCAGCAGGGGGTTGGGACCGAACTATGGCTACGCCTTC. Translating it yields CASRGLGPNYGYAF.

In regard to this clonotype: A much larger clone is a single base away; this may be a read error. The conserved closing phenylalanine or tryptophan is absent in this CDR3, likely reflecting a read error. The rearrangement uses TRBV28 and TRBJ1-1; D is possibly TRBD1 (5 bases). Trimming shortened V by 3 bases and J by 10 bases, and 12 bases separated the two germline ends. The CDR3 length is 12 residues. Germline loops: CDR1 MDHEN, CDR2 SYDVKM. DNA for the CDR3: TGTGCCAGCAGTTTGCAGCGAGGGACAGCTTTCTTA. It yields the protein CASSLQRGTAFL.

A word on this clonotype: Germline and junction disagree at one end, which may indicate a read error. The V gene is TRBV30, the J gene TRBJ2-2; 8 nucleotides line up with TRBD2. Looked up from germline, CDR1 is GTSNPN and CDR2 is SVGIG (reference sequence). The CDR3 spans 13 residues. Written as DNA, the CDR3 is TGTGCCCCTGAGCGGGAGTTGGTCAGGGAGCTATTTTTT. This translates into CAPERELVRELFF.

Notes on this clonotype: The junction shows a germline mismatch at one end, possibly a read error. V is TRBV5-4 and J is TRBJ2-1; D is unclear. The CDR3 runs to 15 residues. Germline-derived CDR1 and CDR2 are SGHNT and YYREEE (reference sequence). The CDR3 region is CASSLGPSICNEQFF. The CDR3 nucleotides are TGTGCTAGCAGCTTAGGGCCTTCAATATGCAATGAGCAGTTCTTC.

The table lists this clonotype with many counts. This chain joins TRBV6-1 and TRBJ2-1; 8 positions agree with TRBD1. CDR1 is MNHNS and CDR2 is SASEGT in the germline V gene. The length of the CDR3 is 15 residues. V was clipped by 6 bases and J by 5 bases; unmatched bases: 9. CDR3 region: CASRPDRDPHNEQFF. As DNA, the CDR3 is TGTGCCAGCAGACCGGACAGGGATCCCCACAATGAGCAGTTCTTC.

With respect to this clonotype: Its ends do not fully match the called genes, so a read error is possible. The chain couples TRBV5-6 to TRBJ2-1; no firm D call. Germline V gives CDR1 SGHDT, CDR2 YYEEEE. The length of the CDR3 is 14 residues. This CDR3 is CASSFQNGAYEQLF. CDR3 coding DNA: TGTGCCAGCAGCTTCCAGAATGGTGCCTATGAGCAGCTCTTC.

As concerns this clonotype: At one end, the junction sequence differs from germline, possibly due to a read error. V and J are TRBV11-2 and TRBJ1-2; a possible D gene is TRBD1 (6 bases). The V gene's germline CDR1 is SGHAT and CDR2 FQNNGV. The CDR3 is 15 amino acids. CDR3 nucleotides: TGTACCAGCCGCTTAACAATACAGGGAGATGGTGGATACACCTTC. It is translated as CTSRLTIQGDGGYTF.

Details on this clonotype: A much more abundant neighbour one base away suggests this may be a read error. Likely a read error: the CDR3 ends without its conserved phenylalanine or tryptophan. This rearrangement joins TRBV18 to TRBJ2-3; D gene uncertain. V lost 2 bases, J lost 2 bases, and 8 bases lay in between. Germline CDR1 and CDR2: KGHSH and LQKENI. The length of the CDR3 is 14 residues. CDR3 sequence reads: CASSPGINTDTQYS. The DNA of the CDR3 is TGTGCCAGCTCACCAGGGATCAACACAGATACGCAGTATTCT.

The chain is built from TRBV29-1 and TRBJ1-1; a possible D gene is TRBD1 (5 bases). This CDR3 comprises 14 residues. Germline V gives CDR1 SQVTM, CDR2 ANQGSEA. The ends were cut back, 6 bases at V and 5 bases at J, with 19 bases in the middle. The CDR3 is CSVTNKGRGTEAFF. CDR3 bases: TGCAGCGTGACCAACAAGGGACGAGGGACTGAAGCTTTCTTT.

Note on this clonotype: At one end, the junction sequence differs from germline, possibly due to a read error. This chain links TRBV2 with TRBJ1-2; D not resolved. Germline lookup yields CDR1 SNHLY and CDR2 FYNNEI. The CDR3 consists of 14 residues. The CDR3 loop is CASRPERAGYGYIF. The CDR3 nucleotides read TGTGCCAGCAGGCCAGAGCGGGCGGGGTATGGCTACATCTTC.

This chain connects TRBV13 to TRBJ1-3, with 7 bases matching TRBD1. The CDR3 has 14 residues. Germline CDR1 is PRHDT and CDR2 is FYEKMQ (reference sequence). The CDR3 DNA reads TGTGCGAGCGGACACAGGGGCTATGGAAACACCATATATTTT. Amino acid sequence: CASGHRGYGNTIYF.

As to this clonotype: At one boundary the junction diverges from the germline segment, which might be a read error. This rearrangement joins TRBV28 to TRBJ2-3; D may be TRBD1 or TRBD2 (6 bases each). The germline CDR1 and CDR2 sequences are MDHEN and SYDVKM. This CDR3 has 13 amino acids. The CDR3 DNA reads TGTGCCAGCAGCCCGACTAGGACAGATATGCAGTATTTT. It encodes CASSPTRTDMQYF.

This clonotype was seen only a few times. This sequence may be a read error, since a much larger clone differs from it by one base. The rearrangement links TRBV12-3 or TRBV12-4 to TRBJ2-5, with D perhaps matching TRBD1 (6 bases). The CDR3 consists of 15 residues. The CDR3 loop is CASSPGAGPQVTQYF. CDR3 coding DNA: TGTGCCAGCAGTCCAGGGGCCGGGCCCCAAGTGACCCAGTACTTC.